This T cell receptor beta chain was sequenced during a study of blood T cell repertoires in COVID-19. About the study: The United States, Italy and Spain provided the acute and convalescent COVID-19 samples. Nucleic acid was either cDNA or gDNA, and it came from T cells, B-cell-depleted T cells, or PBMCs.

Concerning this clone itself: This sample also contains other DNA sequences that code for the same CDR3.

The CDR3 has 13 residues. V was pared by 7 bases and J by 1 base, with 11 bases between. Germline V CDR1 and CDR2: SGDLS, YYNGEE. In the study's own analysis: Amplified reference gene primers provided the basis for estimating nucleated cell counts. Using immunoSEQ multiplex PCR, the repertoire was profiled, and TCRdb retains in-frame clones only, with some absent. That table gives V, J and clone size, and the DNA gave D and trimming. The sample lists 190,000 or so clones; approximately 87% were seen once. This TCR derives from a woman in her sixties or seventies with acute or convalescent COVID-19. Material for sequencing was peripheral blood. The V call is TRBV9, the J call TRBJ1-1, with D tentatively TRBD1 (5 bases). The CDR3 coding sequence is TGTGCCAGCTCGGCCCAGGGGAACACTGAAGCTTTCTTT. Amino acids: CASSAQGNTEAFF.